These 16 T cell receptor beta chains share one sample of origin, sequenced in a study of blood T cell repertoires in COVID-19. The table came from immunoSEQ multiplex PCR; TCRdb's copy has only in-frame clones and leaves some out. This sample yields around 120,000 clones, of which roughly 69% are seen a single time; 2% to 2.5% belongs to the top ten. Sequencing was done on a sample of peripheral blood. These receptors came from an older woman with acute or convalescent COVID-19.

The chain carries TRBV28 and TRBJ1-4; no reliable D call. V was clipped by 6 bases and J by 2 bases, with 10 bases between them. This CDR3 is built from 14 residues. Germline loops: CDR1 MDHEN, CDR2 SYDVKM. CDR3 nucleotide sequence: TGTGCCAGCAGCCGAGGGAGCACTAATGAAAAACTGTTTTTT. Amino acid sequence: CASSRGSTNEKLFF.

V usage is TRBV29-1 and J usage is TRBJ1-2; TRBD1 aligns across 11 bases. Trimming took 5 bases from V and 6 from J; bases not matched to a gene: 8. CDR3 length equals 14 residues. The germline V gene has CDR1 SQVTM and CDR2 ANQGSEA. CDR3 sequence reads: CSVKIPGQGDGYTF. CDR3 DNA sequence: TGCAGCGTTAAAATACCGGGACAGGGGGATGGCTACACCTTC.

This clone was seen a few times. The chain carries TRBV4-3 and TRBJ1-6; D unresolved. The ends were cut back, 4 bases at V and 6 bases at J, with 16 bases in the middle. Germline values: CDR1 LGHNA, CDR2 YSLEER. The CDR3 totals 16 residues. The CDR3 is CASSPNVQVFNSPLHF. In DNA form, the CDR3 reads TGCGCCAGCAGCCCCAACGTTCAGGTTTTTAATTCACCCCTCCACTTT.

Many counts were recorded for this clone. The rearrangement links TRBV4-1 to TRBJ1-1, with D possibly matching TRBD1 (5 bases). This CDR3 is 15 amino acids long. V gave up 4 bases and J gave up 0 bases, with 12 bases separating them. From germline, CDR1 is MGHRA and CDR2 YSYEKL. In DNA form, the CDR3 reads TGCGCCAGCAGCCTACTCGGACATATGAACACTGAAGCTTTCTTT. It encodes CASSLLGHMNTEAFF.

V gene TRBV10-3 combines with J gene TRBJ2-7, with D hard to call. CDR3 size: 13 residues. Germline CDR1 is ENHRY and CDR2 is SYGVKD. V shed 3 bases and J shed 2 bases, with 8 bases lying between them. The CDR3 coding sequence is TGTGCCATCAGTGATGAGGAAACCTACGAGCAGTACTTC. Its protein is CAISDEETYEQYF.

The chain has TRBV7-3 and TRBJ2-3; tentatively, D is TRBD1 (6 bases). Germline CDR1 is SGHTA and CDR2 is FQGTGA. The CDR3 is made up of 13 amino acids. Trimming left V 5 bases short and J 4 bases short, with 10 bases between. The DNA of the CDR3 is TGTGCCAGCAGCGTACAGGGTTCAGATACGCAGTATTTT. Translating it yields CASSVQGSDTQYF.

This clone is a singleton in its sample. The J gene is TRBJ1-1, the V gene TRBV19; a possible D gene is TRBD1 (5 bases). The CDR3 is 15 amino acids. Germline V gives CDR1 LNHDA, CDR2 SQIVND (reference sequence). The ends were cut back, 4 bases at V and 10 bases at J, with 22 bases in the middle. CDR3 protein: CASSTLSGGGVAAFF. The CDR3 DNA reads as TGTGCCAGTAGTACACTATCCGGGGGGGGAGTTGCAGCTTTCTTT.

This clone was seen a few times. V is TRBV7-3 and J is TRBJ2-1, with 7 bases matching TRBD2. Germline CDR1 and CDR2: SGHTA and FQGTGA. The CDR3 length is 14 residues. The V and J ends lost 1 base and 8 bases, in that order; junction bases with no gene match: 5. This chain's CDR3 is CASSLMGGTDEQFF. CDR3 DNA sequence: TGTGCCAGCAGCTTAATGGGGGGGACGGATGAGCAGTTCTTC. Together with reference TRBV7-3 and TRBJ2-1, the CDR3 gives the full variable domain: GAGVSQTPSNKVTEKGKYVELRCDPISGHTALYWYRQSLGQGPEFLIYFQGTGAADDSGLPNDRFFAVRPEGSVSTLKIQRTERGDSAVYLCASSLMGGTDEQFFGPGTRLTVL.

The table lists this clone with a few counts. J is TRBJ2-7 and V is TRBV10-2, with TRBD1 matching 9 bases. V shed 0 bases, J shed 8 bases, and the junction held 14 bases outside the gene matches. CDR1 and CDR2 (germline): WSHSY, SAAADI. The CDR3 is 17 residues long. In nucleotides, the CDR3 is TGCGCCAGCAGTGAGTCCCCCCGGGACAGGGTCCTTCTAAAGCAGTACTTC. Amino acid sequence: CASSESPRDRVLLKQYF.

The chain recombines TRBV13 with TRBJ2-5, with D maybe TRBD2 (7 bases). CDR1 is PRHDT, CDR2 FYEKMQ, per germline (reference sequence). The CDR3 has 14 amino acids. Trimming removed 4 bases from V and 2 bases from J, with 11 bases in between. The DNA for the CDR3 is TGTGCCAGCAGCTCCCGGGGGGCTCAAGAGACCCAGTACTTC. This sequence encodes CASSSRGAQETQYF.

This clone showed up just a few times. V and J are TRBV6-5 and TRBJ1-3, with D unresolved. V lost 5 bases and J 4 bases, leaving 12 bases between the germline ends. There are 14 residues in the CDR3. In germline, CDR1 is MNHEY, CDR2 SVGAGI. The CDR3 sequence is CASSPGRIGNTIYF. The CDR3 DNA follows: TGTGCCAGCAGTCCGGGAAGGATCGGAAACACCATATATTTT.

V usage is TRBV7-9 and J usage is TRBJ2-3; D possibly corresponds to TRBD2 (6 bases). The CDR3 contains 14 residues. CDR1 is SEHNR, CDR2 FQNEAQ, per germline (reference sequence). Trimming stripped 11 bases from V and 2 bases from J, with 17 bases between. In DNA, the CDR3 is TGTGCCGGCCCGCGGGACCCCCTCACAGATACGCAGTATTTT. Its translation: CAGPRDPLTDTQYF.

The chain links TRBV6-1 to TRBJ2-1, with a weak D call TRBD2 (6 bases). The V gene's germline CDR1 is MNHNS and CDR2 SASEGT. This CDR3 is built from 15 residues. The germline V and J ends were trimmed by 2 bases and 1 base, with 9 bases remaining between them. The CDR3 is CASSEYGGSYNEQFF. CDR3 DNA sequence: TGTGCCAGCAGTGAATATGGGGGGTCCTACAATGAGCAGTTCTTC.

V and J are TRBV9 and TRBJ2-5; TRBD2 might be the D (6 bases). Per germline, CDR1 SGDLS and CDR2 YYNGEE. V was cut by 1 base and J by 5 bases, with 12 bases left in between. The CDR3 loop spans 14 amino acids. DNA of the CDR3: TGTGCCAGCAGCGTAAGCTCGGCGGGGGAGACCCAGTACTTC. This gives the protein CASSVSSAGETQYF.

This chain connects TRBV10-2 to TRBJ2-5; TRBD1 is a possible D gene (8 bases). CDR3 size: 15 residues. V was cut by 4 bases and J by 6 bases, with 18 bases left in between. Germline V CDR1 and CDR2: WSHSY, SAAADI. The CDR3 sequence: CASSAGGAGVKTQYF. The CDR3 bases are TGCGCCAGCAGTGCAGGGGGCGCGGGGGTCAAGACCCAGTACTTC.

This sequence joins TRBV25-1 and TRBJ1-4; the D is unclear. The CDR3 is made up of 11 amino acids. V lost 6 bases and J lost 14, with 13 bases in between. Per the germline V gene, CDR1 is MGHDK and CDR2 is SYGVNS. CDR3 residues: CASSREASLFF. Here the CDR3 DNA reads TGTGCCAGCAGCAGAGAAGCGTCGCTGTTTTTT.